This T cell receptor beta chain was sequenced in a study of cytomegalovirus exposure and HLA in healthy donors. A word on this clone: Its specificity is not known.

V shed 5 bases and J shed 8 bases, with 22 bases lying between them. Germline lookup yields CDR1 SGHAT and CDR2 FQNNGV. CDR3 length: 16 residues. Study conclusions and caveats: In an earlier analysis, in some 600 donors, most V segments appeared productive either ~87% or ~30% of the time. There were some V segments, including TRBV6-2 and TRBV6-3, excluded as indistinguishable.

A multiplex PCR was run with 60 Vbeta primers and 13 Jbeta primers. The repertoire was sequenced with immunoSEQ multiplex PCR; TCRdb's copy has only in-frame clones and lacks some. The data show tens of thousands of clones, and the top ten clones hold approximately 4.2%. The receptor was derived from a man younger than 30 in good health and CMV-seropositive. The sequencing input was PBMCs. The gene calls are TRBV11-2 and TRBJ1-3, with D possibly TRBD1 on 6 matching bases. CDR3 region: CASSKTTGWGWDTIYF. For the CDR3, the DNA is TGTGCCAGCAGCAAGACCACAGGGTGGGGGTGGGACACCATATATTTT. Variable domain in full (rest from reference TRBV11-2 and TRBJ1-3): EAGVAQSPRYKIIEKRQSVAFWCNPISGHATLYWYQQILGQGPKLLIQFQNNGVVDDSQLPKDRFSAERLKGVDSTLKIQPAKLEDSAVYLCASSKTTGWGWDTIYFGEGSWLTVV.